This is a list of T cell receptor beta chains from one sample in a study of response to subunit inactivated influenza vaccine. TCRdb ran MiXCR on the RT-PCR reads and lists one entry per CDR3 protein. The sample lists 150,000 to 200,000 distinct CDR3 sequences, approximately 12% seen once, with 25% to 30% in the top ten. This same sample was also taken into another study, of T cells expressing NK-cell markers.

The starting material was CD8+ T cells sorted from PBMCs, obtained 12 days after vaccination. Receptor source: a man aged 45-65 years who received an inactivated influenza vaccine. Each CDR3 is given with its conserved first and last residue. A D gene is named only where the DNA matches it firmly. For some rows the clone size is stated as once, few or many, or as a class when expanded; others skip it.

TRBJ2-2 | TRBV28 | few | NA | CASNTVIGGELFF | TGTGCCAGCAACACCGTGATAGGCGGGGAGCTGTTTTTT
TRBJ2-7 | TRBV20-1 | NA | NA | CSARDTQRTIYEQYF | TGCAGTGCTAGAGATACGCAGCGTACTATCTACGAGCAGTACTTC
TRBJ1-2 | TRBV5-1 | NA | TRBD1 | CASSSYSTGDGYTF | TGCGCCAGCAGCTCGTATTCGACAGGGGATGGCTACACCTTC
TRBJ2-7 | TRBV27 | few | TRBD2 | CASSWGGEQYF | TGTGCCAGCAGCTGGGGGGGCGAGCAGTACTTC
TRBJ1-1 | TRBV7-2 | NA | TRBD1 | CASMPMPGGTEAFF | TGTGCCAGCATGCCCATGCCAGGGGGCACTGAAGCTTTCTTT
TRBJ1-2 | TRBV7-6 | few | TRBD1 | CASSLGTGIPGYTF | TGTGCCAGCAGCTTGGGGACAGGAATCCCTGGCTACACCTTC
TRBJ2-1 | TRBV5-1 | NA | NA | CASREVSSYNEQFF | TGCGCCAGCAGGGAGGTAAGCTCCTACAATGAGCAGTTCTTC
TRBJ2-5 | TRBV12-3/TRBV12-4 | NA | NA | CAVRGGAETQYF | TGTGCCGTAAGGGGGGGGGCAGAGACCCAGTACTTC
TRBJ2-7 | TRBV4-1 | many | TRBD1 | CASSQTWTGTYEQYF | TGCGCCAGCAGCCAAACGTGGACAGGGACCTACGAGCAGTACTTC
TRBJ2-7 | TRBV28 | few | NA | CASGRELEQYF | TGTGCCAGCGGCAGGGAGTTGGAGCAGTACTTC
TRBJ1-2 | TRBV20-1 | many | NA | CSATLGIGVYGYTF | TGCAGTGCTACCCTCGGAATCGGGGTCTATGGCTACACCTTC
TRBJ2-3 | TRBV5-1 | few | NA | CASKLSGSSTDTQYF | TGCGCCAGCAAGTTATCAGGGTCTAGCACAGATACGCAGTATTTT
TRBJ2-6 | TRBV4-3 | NA | NA | CASSPGPHQGGSSGANVLTF | TGCGCCAGCAGCCCAGGACCACATCAGGGGGGAAGCTCTGGGGCCAACGTCCTGACTTTC
TRBJ1-1 | TRBV4-1 | few | NA | CASSERRTTEAFF | TGCGCCAGCAGCGAACGCCGGACAACCGAAGCTTTCTTT
TRBJ2-2 | TRBV6-1 | NA | NA | CASRPGRFGTGELFF | TGTGCCAGCAGACCCGGGAGATTTGGGACCGGGGAGCTGTTTTTT